One T cell receptor beta chain is described in this entry. This CDR3 is 14 amino acids long. In germline, CDR1 is SGDLS, CDR2 YYNGEE. The J segment lost 0 bases and the V segment lost 3 bases, leaving 3 bases of the junction unmatched. The sample belongs to a study of PD-L1 blockade in urothelial cancer. The time point was: pretreatment peripheral blood. This table comes from immunoSEQ multiplex PCR, and its TCRdb copy is limited to in-frame clones, with some not included. The table includes roughly 43,000 clones, about 84% detected once. The starting material was PBMCs, obtained around atezolizumab (anti-PD-L1) treatment. The chain joins TRBV9 to TRBJ2-7, with 7 positions matching TRBD1. The sequence derives from a man aged 55 to 70 with urothelial cancer. The CDR3 protein is CASSADRYSYEQYF. The CDR3 nucleotides are TGTGCCAGCAGCGCGGACAGGTACTCCTACGAGCAGTACTTC.